The present T cell receptor delta chain was sequenced within a study of Vδ1+ human thymocytes. Extracted RNA was reverse transcribed into cDNA. CDR3 amplicons came from multiplex PCR with pooled V-gene forward and constant-region reverse primers. TCRdb used CATT to re-call clones from the multiplex PCR reads. The sample holds around 19,000 delta-chain clones, roughly 8% seen once. As regards this clone: Its antigen is not known.

Germline lookup yields CDR1 TSWWSYY and CDR2 QGS. The CDR3 is made up of 15 amino acids. Points from the study as a whole: Thymic TRG and TRD repertoires appeared highly polyclonal, with Gaussian CDR3 length distributions.

V gene TRDV1 combines with J gene TRDJ1; 8 bases agree with TRDD3. This sequence was found in a child younger than two who had congenital heart surgery. Sequenced sample: Vdelta1+ gamma-delta thymocytes from the thymus. The subset was: FACS-sorted CD3+ TCRalphabeta- TCRVdelta1+ TCRVdelta2- thymocytes. CDR3 in amino acids: CALGIGLGDTDKLIF. The DNA for the CDR3 is TGTGCCCTCGGTATAGGACTGGGGGACACCGATAAACTCATCTTT.